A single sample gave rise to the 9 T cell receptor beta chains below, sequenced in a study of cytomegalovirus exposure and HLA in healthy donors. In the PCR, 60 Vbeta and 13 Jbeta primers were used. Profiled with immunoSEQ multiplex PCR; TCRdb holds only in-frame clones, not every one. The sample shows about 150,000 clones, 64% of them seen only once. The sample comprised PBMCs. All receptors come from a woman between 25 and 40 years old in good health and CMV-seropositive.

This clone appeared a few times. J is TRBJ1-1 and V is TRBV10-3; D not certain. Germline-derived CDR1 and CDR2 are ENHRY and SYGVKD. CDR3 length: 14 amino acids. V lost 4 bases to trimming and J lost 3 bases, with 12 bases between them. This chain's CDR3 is CAISVSDLDTEAFF. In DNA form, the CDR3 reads TGTGCCATCAGTGTTTCCGATCTAGACACTGAAGCTTTCTTT.

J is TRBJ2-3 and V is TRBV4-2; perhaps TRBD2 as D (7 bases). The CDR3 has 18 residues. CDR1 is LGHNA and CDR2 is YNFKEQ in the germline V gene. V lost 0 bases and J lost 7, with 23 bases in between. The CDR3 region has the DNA TGTGCCAGCAGCCAAGACCCTACTTGGGGGGGCCGTCGGAATACGCAGTATTTT. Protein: CASSQDPTWGGRRNTQYF.

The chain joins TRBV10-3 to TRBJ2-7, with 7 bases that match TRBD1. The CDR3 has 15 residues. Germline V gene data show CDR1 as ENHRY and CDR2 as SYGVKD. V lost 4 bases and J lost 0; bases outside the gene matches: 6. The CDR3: CAISGIQGSSYEQYF. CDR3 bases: TGTGCCATCAGTGGTATACAGGGGTCCTCCTACGAGCAGTACTTC.

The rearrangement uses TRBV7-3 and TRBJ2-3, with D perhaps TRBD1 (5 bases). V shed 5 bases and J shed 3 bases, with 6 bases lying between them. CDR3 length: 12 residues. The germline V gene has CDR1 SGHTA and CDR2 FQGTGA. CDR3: CASSGATDTQYF. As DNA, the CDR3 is TGTGCCAGCAGCGGGGCTACAGATACGCAGTATTTT.

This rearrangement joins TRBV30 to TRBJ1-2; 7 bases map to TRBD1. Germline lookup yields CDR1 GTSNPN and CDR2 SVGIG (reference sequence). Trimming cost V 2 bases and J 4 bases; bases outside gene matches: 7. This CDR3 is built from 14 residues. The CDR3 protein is CAWSPSGGIYGYTF. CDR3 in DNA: TGTGCCTGGAGTCCCTCAGGGGGGATCTATGGCTACACCTTC.

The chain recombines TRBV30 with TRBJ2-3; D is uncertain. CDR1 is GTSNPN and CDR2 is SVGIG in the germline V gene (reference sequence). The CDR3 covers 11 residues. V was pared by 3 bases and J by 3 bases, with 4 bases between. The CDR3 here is CAWRATDTQYF. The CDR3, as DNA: TGTGCCTGGAGGGCAACAGATACGCAGTATTTT.

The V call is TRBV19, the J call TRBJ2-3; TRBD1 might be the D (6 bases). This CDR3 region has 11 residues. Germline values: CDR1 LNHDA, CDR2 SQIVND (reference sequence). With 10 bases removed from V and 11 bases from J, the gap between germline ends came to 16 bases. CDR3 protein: CATKTGYVQYF. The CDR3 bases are TGTGCCACAAAGACAGGCTATGTGCAGTATTTT.

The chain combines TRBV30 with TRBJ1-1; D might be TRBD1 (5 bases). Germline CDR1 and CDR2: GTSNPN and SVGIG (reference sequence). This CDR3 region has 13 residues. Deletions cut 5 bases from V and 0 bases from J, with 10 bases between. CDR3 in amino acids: CAWGADMNTEAFF. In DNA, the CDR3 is TGTGCCTGGGGGGCGGATATGAACACTGAAGCTTTCTTT.

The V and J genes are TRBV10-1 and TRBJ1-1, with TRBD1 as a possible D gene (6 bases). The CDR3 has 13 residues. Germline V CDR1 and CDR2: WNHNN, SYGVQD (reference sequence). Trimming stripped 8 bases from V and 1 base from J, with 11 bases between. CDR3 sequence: CASAGAGNTEAFF. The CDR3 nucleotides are TGCGCCAGCGCAGGGGCCGGGAACACTGAAGCTTTCTTT.